The present entry profiles one TCR beta chain with its context. What it binds is unknown. The data originate from a study of radiotherapy plus CTLA-4 blockade in lung cancer. On the study more broadly: Objective responses emerged in under 20% of patients, and 31% attained disease control. Study-level findings and limits: Among blood TCR repertoires after radiotherapy plus ipilimumab, tumor-derived clones expanded.

Lung cancer patients with chemo-refractory metastatic non-small-cell disease were given focal radiation plus CTLA-4 blockade with ipilimumab. Measured with immunoSEQ multiplex PCR; TCRdb has only the in-frame clones, and not every one. This sample has roughly 66,000 clones, with about four fifths found just once. This material consisted of peripheral blood, taken from a patient treated with radiotherapy plus ipilimumab. The clonotype was recovered from a human donor with non-small cell lung cancer who had a partial response to radiotherapy plus ipilimumab.

CDR3 sequence reads: CASSSNGQEWDRTNEKLFF. The CDR3 nucleotides are TGTGCCAGCTCATCTAACGGACAGGAATGGGACCGTACTAATGAAAAACTGTTTTTT. The chain recombines TRBV18 with TRBJ1-4; 7 nucleotides line up with TRBD1. V shed 5 bases, J shed 2 bases, and the junction held 17 bases outside the gene matches. Germline assignment: CDR1 KGHSH and CDR2 LQKENI. The CDR3 totals 19 residues. The whole variable domain, filled in from reference TRBV18 and TRBJ1-4, reads NAGVMQNPRHLVRRRGQEARLRCSPMKGHSHVYWYRQLPEEGLKFMVYLQKENIIDESGMPKERFSAEFPKEGPSILRIQQVVRGDSAAYFCASSSNGQEWDRTNEKLFFGSGTQLSVL.